The entry below gives a single T cell receptor beta chain sequence along with its context. Germline CDR1 SGHRS, CDR2 YFSETQ. V was pared by 1 base and J by 4 bases, with 15 bases between. The CDR3 extends over 15 amino acids. This specimen comes from a study of shared clonotypes between healthy human individuals. The deep-level immunoSEQ assay was used. Assay: immunoSEQ multiplex PCR; the TCRdb copy retains only in-frame clones and omits some. The data contain 2,500,000 or so clones, 93% of them singletons. The clonotype originates from a man aged 18 to 30 in good health. Some clones in this sample may be carry-over from other donors' samples. Material for sequencing was naive CD4+ T cells from PBMCs. Documented subset: CD45RA+ positively selected. V and J are TRBV5-1 and TRBJ2-7; perhaps TRBD2 as D (6 bases). The CDR3 protein is CASSLRGGTGYEQYF. CDR3 nucleotides: TGCGCCAGCAGCTTGAGGGGCGGGACTGGGTACGAGCAGTACTTC.